This TCR beta chain was sequenced in a study of Ad26.COV2.S vaccination and SARS-CoV-2 variants. Overall study: Administration of Ad26.COV2.S was intramuscular, either once or twice 56 days apart. The study, taken as a whole, reports: Overall T cell responses may have been underestimated by the analyses of TCR breadth and depth. After vaccination, reports described spike-specific CD8+ and CD4+ T cell responses as showing substantial breadth. Spike-specific TCR breadth ran higher among vaccine recipients than placebo recipients.

On this clone itself: Its antigen is not known.

The protocol was immunoSEQ multiplex PCR, while the TCRdb copy is restricted to in-frame clones and leaves out a portion. The top ten hold approximately 1.5% of the sample, which has roughly 700,000 clones, roughly nine tenths seen once. Treatment reported: around 19 received Ad26.COV2.S at low or high dose, single or two shots; five or six received placebo; per-sample allocation not given. The samples were gathered on day 63 after the first injection of vaccine or placebo. Per the germline V gene, CDR1 is SGHTA and CDR2 is FQGNSA. Trimming left V 2 bases short and J 6 bases short, with 8 bases between. CDR3 length: 14 amino acids.

The source was peripheral blood, collected in a trial of Ad26.COV2.S vaccine versus placebo. The chain uses TRBV7-2 and TRBJ1-6; D is ambiguous. The clonotype originates from a person aged 18 to 65 who received the Ad26.COV2.S COVID-19 vaccine or a placebo. The CDR3 nucleotides are TGTGCCAGCAGCTTACAGCAATCTAATTCACCCCTCCACTTT. It translates to CASSLQQSNSPLHF.